These T cell receptor beta chains were read from a single sample in a study of post-analysis software for immune sequencing data. TCRdb itself ran the PCR reads through MiXCR, one entry per CDR3 protein. Among some 190,000 distinct CDR3 sequences, roughly 28% were seen once, and the ten largest hold approximately 3%. Sequencing was carried out using blood. These receptors were obtained from a girl under 18 with multiple sclerosis. The CDR3 runs from the conserved cysteine through the conserved F or W. Each record gives: clone size, J gene, D gene, V gene, CDR3 DNA, CDR3 protein. A D gene is named only where the DNA matches it firmly. Clone sizes are given selectively: once, few, many, or a class where the clone is expanded.

size: few
J: TRBJ2-3
D: NA
V: TRBV24-1
DNA: TGTGCCACCAGTCATGCGGACCACTTCACAGATACGCAGTATTTT
CDR3: CATSHADHFTDTQYF

size: NA
J: TRBJ2-5
D: TRBD2
V: TRBV3-1
DNA: TGTGCCTGCAGCCCCCAAACGGGAGGCCAGTACTTC
CDR3: CACSPQTGGQYF

size: few
J: TRBJ1-1
D: NA
V: TRBV6-6
DNA: TGTGCCAGCTTGGGACGTGCTAACACTGAAGCTTTCTTT
CDR3: CASLGRANTEAFF

size: few
J: TRBJ1-1
D: TRBD1
V: TRBV5-5
DNA: TGTGCCAGCAGCTTACAGGGGGCGGACACTGAAGCTTTCTTT
CDR3: CASSLQGADTEAFF

size: many
J: TRBJ1-2
D: NA
V: TRBV10-2
DNA: TGCGCCAGCAGTGATTTGGGGGGTAGGGGCTACACCTTC
CDR3: CASSDLGGRGYTF

size: few
J: TRBJ2-5
D: NA
V: TRBV20-1
DNA: TGCAGTGCGTTGGGGGCAGGGTGGGAGACCCAGTACTTC
CDR3: CSALGAGWETQYF

size: NA
J: TRBJ2-7
D: NA
V: TRBV2
DNA: TGTGCCAGTAAGAACGACGGGGTCGAGCAGTACTTC
CDR3: CASKNDGVEQYF

size: few
J: TRBJ1-1
D: NA
V: TRBV28
DNA: TGTGCCAGCAGCACCGGCTACCGTATGAACACTGAAGCTTTCTTT
CDR3: CASSTGYRMNTEAFF

size: many
J: TRBJ2-5
D: NA
V: TRBV28
DNA: TGTGCCAGCAGACCGACAGGACGAGAGACCCAGTACTTC
CDR3: CASRPTGRETQYF

size: NA
J: TRBJ2-6
D: NA
V: TRBV20-1
DNA: TGCAGTGCGTACTCCGCTGGGGCCAACGTCCTGACTTTC
CDR3: CSAYSAGANVLTF

size: many
J: TRBJ1-1
D: NA
V: TRBV29-1
DNA: TGCAGTGGGTTGAACACTGAAGCTTTCTTT
CDR3: CSGLNTEAFF

size: NA
J: TRBJ2-2
D: NA
V: TRBV30
DNA: TGTGCCTGGAGTGTACACAGCCCAGTCACCGGGGAGCTGTTTTTT
CDR3: CAWSVHSPVTGELFF

size: many
J: TRBJ1-1
D: NA
V: TRBV5-5
DNA: TGTGCCAGCAGCTTGCTTTCACAGGGAAACACTGAAGCTTTCTTT
CDR3: CASSLLSQGNTEAFF

size: many
J: TRBJ2-7
D: TRBD2
V: TRBV5-1
DNA: TGCGCCAGCAGCTCTGGGACTAGCGGGGACTCCTACGAGCAGTACTTC
CDR3: CASSSGTSGDSYEQYF

size: many
J: TRBJ2-1
D: TRBD2
V: TRBV5-1
DNA: TGCGCCAGCAGCTTGACAACCGGGACTAAGTCCAATGAGCAGTTCTTC
CDR3: CASSLTTGTKSNEQFF

size: few
J: TRBJ2-7
D: TRBD2
V: TRBV5-1
DNA: TGCGCCAGCAGCCCTGGAGTCCTAGCGGGAGATAGAAACCCCTACAATGAGCAGTACTTC
CDR3: CASSPGVLAGDRNPYNEQYF

size: once
J: TRBJ2-7
D: NA
V: TRBV6-2/TRBV6-3
DNA: TGTGCCAGCAGTCCCGAAACTCGGTTCCGGAGCTCCTACGAGCAGTACTTC
CDR3: CASSPETRFRSSYEQYF

size: few
J: TRBJ1-1
D: NA
V: TRBV2
DNA: TGTGCCAGCACTATGAACACTGAAGCTTTCTTT
CDR3: CASTMNTEAFF

size: many
J: TRBJ2-1
D: NA
V: TRBV12-3/TRBV12-4
DNA: TGTGCCAGCAGGTTGGTTGGTTGGGGGAATGAGCAGTTCTTC
CDR3: CASRLVGWGNEQFF

size: few
J: TRBJ1-2
D: NA
V: TRBV4-1
DNA: TGCGCCAGAGGACGGGGTAACTATGGCTACACCTTC
CDR3: CARGRGNYGYTF

size: many
J: TRBJ2-5
D: TRBD1
V: TRBV29-1
DNA: TGCAGCGTTGTAGGGACAGGGGAAGAGACCCAGTACTTC
CDR3: CSVVGTGEETQYF

size: many
J: TRBJ2-3
D: NA
V: TRBV30
DNA: TGTGCCTGGAGTTACATGGAGGACCCTGGGACAGATACGCAGTATTTT
CDR3: CAWSYMEDPGTDTQYF

size: NA
J: TRBJ1-5
D: NA
V: TRBV12-3/TRBV12-4
DNA: TGTGCCAGCAGTTGGACGGATAGCAATCAGCCCCAGCATTTT
CDR3: CASSWTDSNQPQHF

size: NA
J: TRBJ2-7
D: NA
V: TRBV27
DNA: TGTGTCAGCAGGATCGCGGGTGAGCAGTACTTC
CDR3: CVSRIAGEQYF